One TCR beta chain is described in this entry. As yet, its antigen is unknown. The V end was cut by 0 bases, the J end by 1 base, with 7 bases between. Germline lookup yields CDR1 LGHNA and CDR2 YNFKEQ. The CDR3 sequence is 14 residues long. The RNA, about 0.5 to 1 ug, was put through reverse transcription using random hexamers. Across 54 Vbeta and 13 Jbeta, immunoSEQ multiplex PCR amplified TCR beta CDR3. From the immunoSEQ multiplex PCR reads, TCRdb called clonotypes with MiXCR, one entry per CDR3 protein. The table lists some 300,000 distinct CDR3 sequences, over 75% of them singletons. The authors carried out high-throughput sequencing of TCR beta. They applied it to CD8+ and CD4+ T cells obtained from blood. Negative isolation yielded CD8+ and CD4+ T cells; FACS enriched TEMRA cells. The source of the sample is a study of CD8 T cells in Susac syndrome. The study, taken as a whole, reports: An acknowledgment was made by the study that its TCR sequencing and HLA analysis involved relatively few individuals.

The clonotype was recovered from a human donor with multiple sclerosis. The gene calls are TRBV4-2 and TRBJ2-7, with D perhaps assigned TRBD1 or TRBD2 (5 bases each). Sequenced input: CD8+ T cells from PBMCs. CDR3 in amino acids: CASSQEGESYEQYF. The CDR3 coding sequence is TGTGCCAGCAGCCAAGAGGGGGAGTCCTACGAGCAGTACTTC.